This T cell receptor beta chain was captured in a study of shared clonotypes between healthy human individuals. CD45RO-negative, CCR7-positively selected cells formed the naive CD8 fraction, excluding terminally differentiated effector memory CD45RA+ cells. Assay used: immunoSEQ multiplex PCR; TCRdb lists only in-frame clones, some missing. The sample holds about 2.2 million clones, just over 90% seen once. The V and J ends lost 5 bases and 6 bases respectively, with 8 bases between them. The V gene's germline CDR1 is SEHNR and CDR2 FQNEAQ (reference sequence). This CDR3 has 11 residues. The receptor was isolated from a man younger than 30 in good health. Some clones in this sample may be carry-over from other donors' samples. Sequenced sample: naive CD8+ T cells from PBMCs. The V call is TRBV7-9, the J call TRBJ2-7; D uncertain. The CDR3 region has the DNA TGTGCCAGCAGCGCCGACGGCGAGCAGTACTTC. Its translation is CASSADGEQYF.